This T cell receptor beta chain was obtained from a study of blood T cell repertoires in COVID-19. Study context: The cDNA or gDNA used as material had been derived from T cells, B-cell-depleted T cells, or PBMCs.

Source study methods: For nucleated cells, counts were estimated from reference gene primer amplification. The method was immunoSEQ multiplex PCR; TCRdb's version includes in-frame clones alone and lacks a portion of them. For V, J and clone size, that table is used; D and trimming come from the DNA. Here the sample spans 25,000 to 35,000 clones, roughly 89% being singletons. The CDR3 sequence is 15 residues long. J lost 2 bases, V lost 3 bases, and 3 bases had no gene match. Per the germline V gene, CDR1 is SGHNT and CDR2 is YYREEE (reference sequence). V usage is TRBV5-4 and J usage is TRBJ1-3; 9 nucleotides match TRBD1. Sequencing was performed on peripheral blood. The source is a human donor with acute or convalescent COVID-19. The donor label of this sample is uncertain. The CDR3 DNA reads as TGTGCCAGCAGCTCCGGGACAGGGACTGGAAACACCATATATTTT. Encoded protein: CASSSGTGTGNTIYF.